Listed below are T cell receptor beta chains from one sample, sequenced in a study of early T cells in non-severe SARS-CoV-2 infection. MiXCR was run by TCRdb on the 5' RACE reads, yielding one entry per CDR3 protein. The table records around 62,000 distinct CDR3 sequences, just under 5% of them present only once. Sequencing input: whole blood. The origin of the receptors is an adult who was a healthcare worker with PCR-confirmed SARS-CoV-2 infection or an uninfected control (not recorded which). Both conserved end residues are part of each CDR3. Fields, in order: J gene, clone size, V gene, D gene, CDR3 protein, CDR3 DNA. A D gene is named only where the DNA matches it firmly. Not all rows give a size; the values are once, few, many and, for expanded clones, a class.

TRBJ2-6 many TRBV12-3/TRBV12-4 NA CASSLDLSSGANVLTF TGTGCCAGCAGTTTGGATCTTAGCTCTGGGGCCAACGTCCTGACTTTC
TRBJ2-1 many TRBV20-1 NA CSARAAGGNNEQFF TGCAGTGCTAGAGCCGCGGGCGGGAACAATGAGCAGTTCTTC
TRBJ1-2 NA TRBV12-3/TRBV12-4 TRBD1 CASSLLTGDGYTF TGTGCCAGCAGTTTACTGACAGGGGATGGCTACACCTTC
TRBJ2-7 many TRBV18 TRBD1 CASSSRKGAAGDEQYF TGTGCCAGCTCATCAAGGAAGGGGGCCGCCGGGGACGAGCAGTACTTC
TRBJ2-1 few TRBV24-1 NA CATNRGSSYNEQFF TGTGCCACCAATAGGGGGTCGTCCTACAATGAGCAGTTCTTC
TRBJ2-7 many TRBV20-1 NA CSASSPGYEQYF TGCAGTGCTAGTTCGCCAGGATACGAGCAGTACTTC
TRBJ2-2 many TRBV6-5 NA CASSYRDLRGGPGELFF TGTGCCAGCAGTTACCGGGACCTTCGGGGAGGACCCGGGGAGCTGTTTTTT
TRBJ1-5 many TRBV20-1 NA CSASEIAGDQPQHF TGCAGTGCTAGTGAAATCGCGGGGGATCAGCCCCAGCATTTT
TRBJ2-3 many TRBV24-1 NA CATSPMGTDTQYF TGTGCCACCAGTCCGATGGGGACAGATACGCAGTATTTT
TRBJ2-4 few TRBV19 TRBD2 CASSIRGLAGAKNIQYF TGTGCCAGTAGTATCCGGGGACTAGCTGGAGCCAAAAACATTCAGTACTTC
TRBJ2-3 many TRBV20-1 TRBD2 CSARDLSSGGVGDTQYF TGCAGTGCTAGAGATCTCTCTAGCGGGGGGGTTGGAGATACGCAGTATTTT
TRBJ1-1 NA TRBV12-3/TRBV12-4 TRBD1 CASSWTGLRPIGTEAFF TGTGCCAGCAGTTGGACAGGTCTTAGGCCAATTGGCACTGAAGCTTTCTTT
TRBJ2-1 many TRBV24-1 NA CATSDGRYNEQFF TGTGCCACCAGTGATGGACGGTACAATGAGCAGTTCTTC
TRBJ2-3 many TRBV11-2 NA CASRRGDSNTDTQYF TGTGCCAGCCGCAGGGGGGACAGTAACACAGATACGCAGTATTTT
TRBJ1-1 NA TRBV6-5 NA CASSYYAGANTEAFF TGTGCCAGCAGTTACTACGCAGGTGCCAACACTGAAGCTTTCTTT
TRBJ1-1 many TRBV7-9 NA CASSSPGSGAAEAFF TGTGCCAGCAGCTCACCGGGATCGGGTGCCGCTGAAGCTTTCTTT
TRBJ2-3 NA TRBV19 NA CASSIGSSADTQYF TGTGCCAGTAGTATTGGATCTAGCGCAGATACGCAGTATTTT
TRBJ1-1 few TRBV30 NA CAWSVVGIMNTEAFF TGTGCCTGGAGTGTTGTGGGGATAATGAACACTGAAGCTTTCTTT
TRBJ2-2 many TRBV20-1 NA CSAPRPGYTGELFF TGCAGTGCCCCACGGCCGGGATACACCGGGGAGCTGTTTTTT
TRBJ1-2 many TRBV6-5 NA CASSYSIVNYGYTF TGTGCCAGCAGTTACTCGATAGTTAACTATGGCTACACCTTC
TRBJ2-1 many TRBV7-2 TRBD2 CASSPQRGAAYNEQFF TGTGCCAGCAGCCCCCAGCGGGGGGCTGCCTACAATGAGCAGTTCTTC
TRBJ1-2 many TRBV2 NA CASSEFGETFYGYTF TGTGCCAGCAGTGAATTCGGGGAGACCTTCTATGGCTACACCTTC
TRBJ2-1 many TRBV9 NA CASSVAGPYNEQFF TGTGCCAGCAGCGTAGCGGGACCCTACAATGAGCAGTTCTTC
TRBJ2-7 NA TRBV7-9 TRBD2 CASSLDLAGGEQYF TGTGCCAGCAGCTTAGACCTTGCGGGGGGCGAGCAGTACTTC
TRBJ1-3 NA TRBV28 NA CASSLHSRNTIYF TGTGCCAGCAGTCTTCATTCGAGAAACACCATATATTTT
TRBJ2-1 few TRBV6-2/TRBV6-3 NA CASSLVPNEQFF TGTGCCAGCAGTTTGGTTCCTAATGAGCAGTTCTTC
TRBJ1-1 medium-sized TRBV27 TRBD1 CASSLFKGAKTEAFF TGTGCCAGCAGTTTATTCAAGGGGGCAAAGACTGAAGCTTTCTTT
TRBJ2-7 NA TRBV4-3 TRBD2 CASSPTSGYEQYF TGCGCCAGCAGCCCTACTAGCGGTTACGAGCAGTACTTC
TRBJ2-7 many TRBV6-1 NA CASSETPHILDLPFVRVRDYEQYF TGTGCCAGCAGTGAAACTCCCCATATCCTCGACCTACCCTTCGTCAGGGTCCGGGACTACGAGCAGTACTTC
TRBJ2-6 many TRBV14 NA CASSRGSGANVLTF TGTGCCAGCAGCCGGGGGAGTGGGGCCAACGTCCTGACTTTC
TRBJ2-2 NA TRBV18 NA CASSPLTRTGELFF TGTGCCAGCTCACCCCTAACGAGGACAGGGGAGCTGTTTTTT
TRBJ2-4 many TRBV3-1 NA CASSFVIAAKNIQYF TGTGCCAGCTCCTTCGTTATAGCAGCCAAAAACATTCAGTACTTC